This TCR beta chain was retrieved from a study of cytomegalovirus exposure and HLA in healthy donors. Germline CDR1 is LNHDA and CDR2 is SQIVND (reference sequence). The ends were cut back, 1 base at V and 0 bases at J, with 7 bases in the middle. The CDR3 is 16 amino acids. Study-level points and caveats: First-cohort TCR clusters tended to co-occur in the 90 to 150 validation repertoires, a later analysis found. Specific recognition of CMV antigens was confirmed in vitro for a few chains (all CMV-associated).

The method was immunoSEQ multiplex PCR; TCRdb's version includes in-frame clones alone and lacks a portion of them. The sample has some 170,000 clones, 87% seen once. In this sample, this clone turned up a few times. The antigen is unknown. The V and J genes are TRBV19 and TRBJ2-6; no definite D call. The origin of this receptor is a young woman in good health and CMV-seronegative. The sample was PBMCs. The DNA for the CDR3 is TGTGCCAGTAGTATAGGAGAAGTCTCTGGGGCCAACGTCCTGACTTTC. Its protein product is CASSIGEVSGANVLTF.